This TCR beta chain derives from a study of regulatory T cells in long-lasting Graves disease. Broader study findings: Under persistent disease, TRBV28, TRBJ1-2 and TRBJ2-5 were used preferentially.

The sample's time point: persistent/refractory GD, antithyroid drugs over 5 years with positive TRAb. TCR sequences were obtained from RNA taken from PBMCs. Into tubes containing EDTA, roughly 8.3 milliliters of peripheral blood were drawn. V gave up 6 bases and J gave up 3 bases, with 14 bases separating them. Germline V lookup: CDR1 MNHNS, CDR2 SASEGT. The CDR3 is made up of 14 amino acids. Construction of the TCR beta libraries employed iRepertoire HTBI primers in conjunction with Arm-PCR of CDR3 regions. TCRdb used MiXCR to reprocess the multiplex PCR reads, holding one entry per CDR3 protein. The sample records approximately 470,000 distinct CDR3 sequences, more than 20% being singletons. In this sample, this clonotype turned up many times. Its antigen remains unidentified.

Sequencing was performed on peripheral blood mononuclear cells (PBMCs), taken when the disease was refractory, from a patient treated with antithyroid drugs. The sequence was collected from a female donor with Graves disease. The chain recombines TRBV6-1 with TRBJ1-2, with D possibly matching TRBD1 (6 bases). The CDR3 bases are TGTGCCAGCAGCAAGGGGGGGCGCGACTATGGCTACACCTTC. Encoded protein: CASSKGGRDYGYTF.